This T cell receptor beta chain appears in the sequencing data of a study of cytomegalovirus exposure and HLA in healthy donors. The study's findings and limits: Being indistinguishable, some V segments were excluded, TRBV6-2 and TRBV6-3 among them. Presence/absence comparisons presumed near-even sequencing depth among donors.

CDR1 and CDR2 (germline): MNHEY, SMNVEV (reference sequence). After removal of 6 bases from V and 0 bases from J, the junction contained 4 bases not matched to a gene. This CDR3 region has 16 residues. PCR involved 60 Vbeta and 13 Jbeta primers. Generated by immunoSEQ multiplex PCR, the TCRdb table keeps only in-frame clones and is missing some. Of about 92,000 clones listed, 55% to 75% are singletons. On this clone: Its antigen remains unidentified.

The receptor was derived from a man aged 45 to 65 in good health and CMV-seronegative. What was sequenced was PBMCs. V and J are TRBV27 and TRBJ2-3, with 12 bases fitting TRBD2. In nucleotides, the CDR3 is TGTGCCAGCAGGAAACTAGCGGGAGGAAGCACAGATACGCAGTATTTT. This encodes CASRKLAGGSTDTQYF.